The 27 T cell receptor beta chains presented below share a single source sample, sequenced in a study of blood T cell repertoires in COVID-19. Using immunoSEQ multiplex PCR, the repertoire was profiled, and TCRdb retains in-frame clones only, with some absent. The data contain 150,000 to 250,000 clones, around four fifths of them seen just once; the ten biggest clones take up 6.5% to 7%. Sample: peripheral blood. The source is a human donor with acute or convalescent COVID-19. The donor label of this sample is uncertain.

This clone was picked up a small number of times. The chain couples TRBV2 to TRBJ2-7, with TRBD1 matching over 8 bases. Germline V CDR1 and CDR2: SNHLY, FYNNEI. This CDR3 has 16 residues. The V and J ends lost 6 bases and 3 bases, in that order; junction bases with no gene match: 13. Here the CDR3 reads CASSQGQGATYYEQYF. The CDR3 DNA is TGTGCCAGCAGCCAAGGACAGGGAGCCACTTACTACGAGCAGTACTTC.

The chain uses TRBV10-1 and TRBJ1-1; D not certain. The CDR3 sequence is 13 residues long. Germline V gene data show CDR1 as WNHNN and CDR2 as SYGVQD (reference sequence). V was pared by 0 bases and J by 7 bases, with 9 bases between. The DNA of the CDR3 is TGCGCCAGCAGTGAGTCGAGCCGCCTTGAAGCTTTCTTT. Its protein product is CASSESSRLEAFF.

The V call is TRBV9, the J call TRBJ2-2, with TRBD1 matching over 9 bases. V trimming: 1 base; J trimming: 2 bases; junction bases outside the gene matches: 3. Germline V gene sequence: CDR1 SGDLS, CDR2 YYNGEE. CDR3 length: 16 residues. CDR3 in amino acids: CASSVRGQGNTGELFF. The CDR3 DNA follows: TGTGCCAGCAGCGTAAGGGGACAGGGTAACACCGGGGAGCTGTTTTTT.

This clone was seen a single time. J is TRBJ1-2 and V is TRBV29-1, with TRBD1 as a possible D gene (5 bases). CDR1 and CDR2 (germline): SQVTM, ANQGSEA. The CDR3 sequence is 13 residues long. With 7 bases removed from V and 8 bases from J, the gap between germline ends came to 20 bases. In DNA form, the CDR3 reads TGCAGCGCCGGTCTAGGCAGGGTAGGAGGCTACACCTTC. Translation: CSAGLGRVGGYTF.

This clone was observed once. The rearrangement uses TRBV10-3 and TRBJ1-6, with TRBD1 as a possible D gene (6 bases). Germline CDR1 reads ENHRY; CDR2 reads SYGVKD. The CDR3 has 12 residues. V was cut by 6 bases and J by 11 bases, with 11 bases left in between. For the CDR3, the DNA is TGTGCCATCAGGGACAGTTCGGCACCCCTCCACTTT. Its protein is CAIRDSSAPLHF.

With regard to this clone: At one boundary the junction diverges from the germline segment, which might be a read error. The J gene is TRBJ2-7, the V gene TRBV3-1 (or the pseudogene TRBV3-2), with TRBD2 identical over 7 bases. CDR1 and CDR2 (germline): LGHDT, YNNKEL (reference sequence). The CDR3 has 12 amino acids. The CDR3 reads CASSQDHREECF. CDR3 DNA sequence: TGTGCCAGCAGCCAAGATCATCGGGAGGAGTGTTTC.

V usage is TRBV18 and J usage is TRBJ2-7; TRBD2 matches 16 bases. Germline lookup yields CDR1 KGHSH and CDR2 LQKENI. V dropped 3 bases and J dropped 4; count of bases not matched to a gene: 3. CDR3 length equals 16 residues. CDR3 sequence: CASSPGTSGRGYEQYF. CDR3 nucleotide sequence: TGTGCCAGCTCACCTGGGACTAGCGGGAGGGGTTACGAGCAGTACTTC.

DNA for the CDR3: TGTGCCAGTAGTACCGGGTTTCGTGGCTACACCTTC. Translating gives CASSTGFRGYTF. This chain joins TRBV19 and TRBJ1-2; D ambiguous. The CDR3 has 12 amino acids. Trimming pared 4 bases from V and 7 bases from J, leaving 10 bases between. From germline, CDR1 is LNHDA and CDR2 SQIVND (reference sequence).

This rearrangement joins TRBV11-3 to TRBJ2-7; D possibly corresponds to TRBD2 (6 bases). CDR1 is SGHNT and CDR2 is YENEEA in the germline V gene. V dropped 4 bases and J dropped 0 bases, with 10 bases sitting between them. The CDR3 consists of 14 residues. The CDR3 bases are TGTGCCAGCAGCTCCGGGGGAGGCTCCTACGAGCAGTACTTC. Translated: CASSSGGGSYEQYF. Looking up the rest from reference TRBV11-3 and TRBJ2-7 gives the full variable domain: EAGVVQSPRYKIIEKKQPVAFWCNPISGHNTLYWYLQNLGQGPELLIRYENEEAVDDSQLPKDRFSAERLKGVDSTLKIQPAELGDSAVYLCASSSGGGSYEQYFGPGTRLTVT.

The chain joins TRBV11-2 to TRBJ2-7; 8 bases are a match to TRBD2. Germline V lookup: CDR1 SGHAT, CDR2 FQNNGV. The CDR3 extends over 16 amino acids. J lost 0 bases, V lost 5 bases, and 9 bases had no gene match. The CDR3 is CASSPSGGRFSYEQYF. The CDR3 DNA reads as TGTGCCAGCAGCCCTTCTGGCGGGAGGTTCTCCTACGAGCAGTACTTC.

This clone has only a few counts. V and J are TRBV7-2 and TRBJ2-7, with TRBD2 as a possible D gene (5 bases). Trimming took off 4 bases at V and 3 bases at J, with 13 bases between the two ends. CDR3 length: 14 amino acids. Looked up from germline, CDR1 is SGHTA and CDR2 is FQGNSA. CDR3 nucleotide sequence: TGTGCCAGCAGCTATAGGACTGGTTACTACGAGCAGTACTTC. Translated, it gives CASSYRTGYYEQYF.

DNA for the CDR3: TGTGCCAGCTCACCCACAGGGGTCAATCAGCCCCAGCATTTT. Its protein is CASSPTGVNQPQHF. The chain is built from TRBV18 and TRBJ1-5; 7 nucleotides agree with TRBD1. From germline, CDR1 is KGHSH and CDR2 LQKENI. V was clipped by 3 bases and J by 3 bases; unmatched bases: 2. This CDR3 comprises 14 residues.

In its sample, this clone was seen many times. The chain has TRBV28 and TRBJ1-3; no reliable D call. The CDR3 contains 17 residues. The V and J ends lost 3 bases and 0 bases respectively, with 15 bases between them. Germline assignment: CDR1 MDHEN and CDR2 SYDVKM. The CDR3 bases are TGTGCCAGCAGTTTCCCCTTTGTACAGAGCTCTGGAAACACCATATATTTT. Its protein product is CASSFPFVQSSGNTIYF. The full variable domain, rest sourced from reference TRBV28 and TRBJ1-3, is DVKVTQSSRYLVKRTGEKVFLECVQDMDHENMFWYRQDPGLGLRLIYFSYDVKMKEKGDIPEGYSVSREKKERFSLILESASTNQTSMYLCASSFPFVQSSGNTIYFGEGSWLTVV.

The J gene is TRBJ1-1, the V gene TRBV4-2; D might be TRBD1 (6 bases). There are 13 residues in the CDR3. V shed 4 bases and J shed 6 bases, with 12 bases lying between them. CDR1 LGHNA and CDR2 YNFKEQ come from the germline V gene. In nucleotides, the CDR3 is TGTGCCAGCAGCCCACAACAGGGTTCTGAAGCTTTCTTT. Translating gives CASSPQQGSEAFF.

The CDR3 reads CASSKLAGGTDTQYF. Written as DNA, the CDR3 is TGTGCCAGTAGTAAACTAGCGGGAGGCACAGATACGCAGTATTTT. J is TRBJ2-3 and V is TRBV19; 11 nucleotides align to TRBD2. CDR1 is LNHDA, CDR2 SQIVND, per germline (reference sequence). V lost 4 bases and J lost 1; bases outside the gene matches: 1. This CDR3 is built from 15 residues.

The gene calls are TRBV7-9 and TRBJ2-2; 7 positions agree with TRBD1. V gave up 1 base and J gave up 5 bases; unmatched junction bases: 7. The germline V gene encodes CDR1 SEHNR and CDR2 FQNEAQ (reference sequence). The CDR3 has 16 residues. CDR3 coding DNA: TGTGCCAGCAGCTTAGTTCCGACAGGGAGTACCGGGGAGCTGTTTTTT. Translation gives CASSLVPTGSTGELFF.

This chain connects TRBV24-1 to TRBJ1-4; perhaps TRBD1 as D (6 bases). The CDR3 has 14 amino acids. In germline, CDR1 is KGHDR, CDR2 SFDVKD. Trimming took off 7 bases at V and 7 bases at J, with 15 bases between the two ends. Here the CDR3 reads CATSSGGQGEKLFF. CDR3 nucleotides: TGTGCCACCAGCTCCGGGGGGCAGGGTGAAAAACTGTTTTTT.

DNA for the CDR3: TGTGCCACCAGCAGAGAGGTTGGGACACGCATCTATGGCTACACCTTC. Residues: CATSREVGTRIYGYTF. The rearrangement joins TRBV15 to TRBJ1-2; D possibly corresponds to TRBD1 (6 bases). The ends were cut back, 0 bases at V and 4 bases at J, with 15 bases in the middle. The CDR3 has 16 residues. Germline CDR1 LNHNV, CDR2 YYDKDF (reference sequence).

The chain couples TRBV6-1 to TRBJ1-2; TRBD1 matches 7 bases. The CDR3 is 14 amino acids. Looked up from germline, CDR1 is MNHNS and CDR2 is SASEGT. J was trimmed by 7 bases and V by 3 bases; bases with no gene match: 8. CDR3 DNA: TGTGCCAGCAGTGACCCCGGGAGGGGGCCTGGCTACACCTTC. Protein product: CASSDPGRGPGYTF.

CDR3 in amino acids: CASSQTGTRSYNEQFF. In DNA form, the CDR3 reads TGTGCCAGCAGCCAGACCGGGACTCGCTCCTACAATGAGCAGTTCTTC. J is TRBJ2-1 and V is TRBV4-2, with D perhaps TRBD2 (6 bases). V was cut by 3 bases and J by 0 bases, with 12 bases left in between. Germline loops: CDR1 LGHNA, CDR2 YNFKEQ. This CDR3 contains 16 residues.

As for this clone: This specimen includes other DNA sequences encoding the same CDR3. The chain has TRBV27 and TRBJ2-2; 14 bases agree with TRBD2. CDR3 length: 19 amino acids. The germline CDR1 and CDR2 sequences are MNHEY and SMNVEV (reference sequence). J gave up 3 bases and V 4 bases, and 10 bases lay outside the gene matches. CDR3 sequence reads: CASSSFGLAGGPDTGELFF. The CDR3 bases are TGTGCCAGCAGTTCCTTCGGACTAGCGGGAGGACCGGACACCGGGGAGCTGTTTTTT.

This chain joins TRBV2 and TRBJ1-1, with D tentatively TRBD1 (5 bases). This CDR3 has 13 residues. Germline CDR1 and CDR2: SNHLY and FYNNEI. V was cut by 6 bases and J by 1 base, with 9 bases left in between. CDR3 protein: CASSADRNTEAFF. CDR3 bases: TGTGCCAGCAGCGCAGACAGGAACACTGAAGCTTTCTTT.

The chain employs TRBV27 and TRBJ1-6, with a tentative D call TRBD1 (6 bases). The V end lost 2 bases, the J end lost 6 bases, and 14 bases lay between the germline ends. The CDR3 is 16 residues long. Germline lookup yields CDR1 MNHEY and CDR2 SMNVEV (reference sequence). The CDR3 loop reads CASSLPPTGINSPLHF. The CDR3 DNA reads TGTGCCAGCAGTTTACCGCCCACAGGGATTAATTCACCCCTCCACTTT.

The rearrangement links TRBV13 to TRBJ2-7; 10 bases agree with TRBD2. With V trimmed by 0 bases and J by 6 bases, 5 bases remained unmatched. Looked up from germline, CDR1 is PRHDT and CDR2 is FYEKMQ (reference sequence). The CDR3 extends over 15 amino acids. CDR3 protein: CASSLGASGSREQYF. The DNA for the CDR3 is TGTGCCAGCAGCTTAGGAGCTAGCGGGAGCCGCGAGCAGTACTTC. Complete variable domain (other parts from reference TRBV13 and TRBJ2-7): AAGVIQSPRHLIKEKRETATLKCYPIPRHDTVYWYQQGPGQDPQFLISFYEKMQSDKGSIPDRFSAQQFSDYHSELNMSSLELGDSALYFCASSLGASGSREQYFGPGTRLTVT.

CDR3 sequence (DNA): TGTGCCAGCAGCGAGGGCGGGAGTATGTACAATGAGCAGTTCTTC. Its protein product is CASSEGGSMYNEQFF. This chain joins TRBV5-8 and TRBJ2-1; 7 bases line up with TRBD2. The V and J ends lost 4 bases and 4 bases, in that order; junction bases with no gene match: 8. This CDR3 spans 15 amino acids. Germline V gene lookup returns CDR1 SGHTS and CDR2 YDEGEE.

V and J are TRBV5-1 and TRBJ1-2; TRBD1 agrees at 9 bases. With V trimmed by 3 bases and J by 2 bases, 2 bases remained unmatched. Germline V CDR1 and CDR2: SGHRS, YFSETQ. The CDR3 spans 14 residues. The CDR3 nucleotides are TGCGCCAGCAGCTATGACAGGGGGAACTATGGCTACACCTTC. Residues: CASSYDRGNYGYTF.

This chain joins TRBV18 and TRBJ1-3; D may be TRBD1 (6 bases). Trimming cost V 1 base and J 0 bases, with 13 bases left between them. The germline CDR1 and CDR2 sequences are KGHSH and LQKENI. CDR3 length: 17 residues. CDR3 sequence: CASSPLRDTFSGNTIYF. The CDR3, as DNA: TGTGCCAGCTCACCACTAAGGGACACCTTCTCTGGAAACACCATATATTTT.